The 26 T cell receptor beta chains reported below all come from one sample, sequenced in a study of blood T cell repertoires in COVID-19. Sequenced by immunoSEQ multiplex PCR; TCRdb stores in-frame clones only, minus some. The sample consists of around 55,000 clones, around 80% of them appearing once. The specimen was peripheral blood. These receptors were collected from a human donor in a cohort sampled during active or convalescent COVID-19.

This clone counts as medium-sized. The chain's CDR3 is CASSQDRNTDTQYF. DNA for the CDR3: TGCGCCAGCAGCCAAGACAGGAACACAGATACGCAGTATTTT. This rearrangement joins TRBV4-1 to TRBJ2-3; D is unclear. There are 14 residues in the CDR3. Germline CDR1 is MGHRA and CDR2 is YSYEKL. Trimming removed 0 bases from V and 2 bases from J, with 6 bases in between.

V is TRBV12-3 or TRBV12-4 and J is TRBJ1-2; the match to TRBD1 covers 8 bases. The CDR3 loop spans 13 amino acids. The junction had 8 bases not matched to a gene; V was cut back by 7 bases and J by 7 bases. The CDR3 coding sequence is TGTGCCAGCACCCCTCAGGGGGCTGGTGGCTACACCTTC. This codes for CASTPQGAGGYTF.

The chain couples TRBV6-4 to TRBJ2-3; D call uncertain. The germline V and J ends were trimmed by 0 bases and 4 bases, with 5 bases remaining between them. Per germline, CDR1 MRHNA and CDR2 SNTAGT. This CDR3 has 13 amino acids. The CDR3 coding sequence is TGTGCCAGCAGTGACTCTGGCTCAGATACGCAGTATTTT. Protein sequence: CASSDSGSDTQYF.

In its sample, this clone was seen a few times. The chain carries TRBV11-3 and TRBJ2-7; a possible D gene is TRBD1 (5 bases). Trimming removed 1 base at V and 2 bases at J, with 12 bases between. CDR1 is SGHNT and CDR2 is YENEEA in the germline V gene. CDR3 length: 15 residues. In nucleotides, the CDR3 is TGTGCCAGCAGCTTAGGGGGCCAAGGACCCTACGAGCAGTACTTC. It codes for CASSLGGQGPYEQYF.

This clone was counted only a few times. The chain combines TRBV29-1 with TRBJ2-2, with 8 positions matching TRBD1. The ends lost 6 bases at V and 6 bases at J; junction bases unmatched: 6. The CDR3 extends over 13 amino acids. Germline CDR1 reads SQVTM; CDR2 reads ANQGSEA. The CDR3 is CSVDRGRAGELFF. In DNA, the CDR3 is TGCAGCGTAGACAGGGGAAGGGCCGGGGAGCTGTTTTTT.

CDR3 amino acids: CASSLAGRGAYEQYF. The CDR3 DNA sequence: TGTGCCAGCAGCTTAGCTGGTCGCGGGGCCTACGAGCAGTACTTC. This chain uses TRBV7-9 with TRBJ2-7; maybe TRBD2 (6 bases). Trimming shortened V by 0 bases and J by 2 bases, and 11 bases separated the two germline ends. CDR1 and CDR2 (germline): SEHNR, FQNEAQ (reference sequence). This CDR3 comprises 15 residues.

The rearrangement joins TRBV3-1 (or the pseudogene TRBV3-2) to TRBJ2-7; perhaps TRBD2 as D (6 bases). CDR1 and CDR2 from the germline V gene are LGHDT and YNNKEL (reference sequence). V was trimmed by 4 bases and J by 4 bases, leaving 11 bases between them. This CDR3 comprises 13 residues. The CDR3 region has the DNA TGTGCCAGCAGCCGGAGCGGGCTATACGAGCAGTACTTC. Translated, it gives CASSRSGLYEQYF.

This clone has just one count. CDR3 nucleotides: TGTGCCAGCAGCTCGGACAGTTCTTTTCAGCCCCAGCATTTT. The encoded protein is CASSSDSSFQPQHF. The V call is TRBV7-2, the J call TRBJ1-5; possibly TRBD1 for D (6 bases). The CDR3 is 14 amino acids. V was pared by 4 bases and J by 6 bases, with 13 bases between. Germline CDR1 reads SGHTA; CDR2 reads FQGNSA.

This clone was detected once. The V gene is TRBV2, the J gene TRBJ2-3; D possibly corresponds to TRBD1 (5 bases). Deletions cut 6 bases from V and 2 bases from J, with 9 bases between. The germline V gene encodes CDR1 SNHLY and CDR2 FYNNEI. The CDR3 consists of 13 residues. The CDR3 protein is CASSGRDTDTQYF. The CDR3 DNA reads as TGTGCCAGCAGCGGCAGGGACACAGATACGCAGTATTTT.

The chain employs TRBV27 and TRBJ2-7; tentative D call: TRBD1 (5 bases). This CDR3 comprises 13 residues. CDR1 and CDR2 (germline): MNHEY, SMNVEV (reference sequence). Trimming left V 6 bases short and J 0 bases short, with 9 bases between. DNA of the CDR3: TGTGCCAGCAGACTGACAGACTCCTACGAGCAGTACTTC. It specifies CASRLTDSYEQYF.

As concerns this clone: One junction end disagrees with the germline gene, perhaps due to a read error. This sequence joins TRBV4-3 and TRBJ2-4; possible D gene TRBD1, 5 bases. The CDR3 is 14 residues long. Germline V lookup: CDR1 LGHNA, CDR2 YSLEER. The CDR3 DNA sequence: TGCGCCAGCAGCCAAGATGGGGCCAGAAACATTCAGTACTTC. As protein: CASSQDGARNIQYF.

The V and J genes are TRBV19 and TRBJ1-5, with TRBD1 matching over 8 bases. The CDR3 runs 15 residues. The V gene's germline CDR1 is LNHDA and CDR2 SQIVND (reference sequence). V trimming: 6 bases; J trimming: 7 bases; junction bases outside the gene matches: 11. CDR3 residues: CASSSDRGVRQPQHF. CDR3 bases: TGTGCCAGTAGCTCAGACAGGGGAGTAAGGCAGCCCCAGCATTTT.

This chain links TRBV11-2 with TRBJ2-1; weak D call: TRBD2 (6 bases). In germline, CDR1 is SGHAT, CDR2 FQNNGV. The CDR3 covers 14 residues. Trimming took 0 bases from V and 8 from J, leaving 11 bases between them. In DNA form, the CDR3 reads TGTGCCAGCAGCTTAGATGGCCCGGGGGATGAGCAGTTCTTC. This translates into CASSLDGPGDEQFF.

In its sample, this clone was seen a few times. The chain links TRBV6-4 to TRBJ2-1; 9 nucleotides agree with TRBD2. Germline V CDR1 and CDR2: MRHNA, SNTAGT. The CDR3 totals 17 residues. V lost 6 bases to trimming and J lost 5 bases; unmatched junction nucleotides: 14. CDR3 region: CASSELSAGGQHNEQFF. CDR3 in DNA: TGTGCCAGCAGCGAGTTAAGTGCGGGGGGGCAACACAATGAGCAGTTCTTC.

The genes are TRBV7-2 and TRBJ1-5, with 7 bases aligning to TRBD1. The CDR3 spans 14 residues. V was pared by 8 bases and J by 4 bases, with 8 bases of the junction left unmatched. Germline V gene sequence: CDR1 SGHTA, CDR2 FQGNSA. CDR3 sequence: CASAEGATNQPQHF. As DNA, the CDR3 is TGTGCCAGCGCTGAGGGGGCCACAAATCAGCCCCAGCATTTT.

This chain joins TRBV9 and TRBJ2-7, with D possibly TRBD1 on 5 matching bases. The CDR3 has 15 amino acids. The germline V and J ends were trimmed by 3 bases and 3 bases, with 16 bases remaining between them. Per the germline V gene, CDR1 is SGDLS and CDR2 is YYNGEE. CDR3 in amino acids: CASSARDDSIYEQYF. CDR3 in DNA: TGTGCCAGCAGCGCCAGAGACGACAGCATCTACGAGCAGTACTTC.

In its sample, this clone was seen a few times. The V call is TRBV5-1, the J call TRBJ1-2; D uncertain. This CDR3 is 13 amino acids long. Trimming stripped 4 bases from V and 8 bases from J, with 15 bases between. The V gene's germline CDR1 is SGHRS and CDR2 YFSETQ. Here the CDR3 reads CASSVYGLEGYTF. The CDR3 nucleotides are TGCGCCAGCAGCGTCTACGGACTGGAGGGCTACACCTTC.

The chain recombines TRBV3-1 (or the pseudogene TRBV3-2) with TRBJ2-2, with 10 bases lining up with TRBD1. V shed 7 bases, J shed 1 base, and the junction held 9 bases outside the gene matches. Germline loops: CDR1 LGHDT, CDR2 YNNKEL (reference sequence). The CDR3 is 17 residues long. The CDR3 is CASTSTGQGMNTGELFF. The DNA for the CDR3 is TGTGCCAGCACCTCCACGGGACAGGGGATGAACACCGGGGAGCTGTTTTTT.

CDR3 loop: CASRSQQGATNSYNSPLHF. CDR3 bases: TGCGCCAGCAGATCCCAACAGGGGGCGACGAACTCCTATAATTCACCCCTCCACTTT. The chain is built from TRBV10-2 and TRBJ1-6; 9 nucleotides match TRBD1. The germline V gene encodes CDR1 WSHSY and CDR2 SAAADI. The CDR3 is made up of 19 amino acids. The V gene end was trimmed by 6 bases and the J gene end by 0 bases; junction bases not matched to a gene: 12.

The rearrangement links TRBV5-4 to TRBJ1-2; D perhaps matches TRBD1 (5 bases). The CDR3 covers 14 residues. Trimming removed 4 bases from V and 3 bases from J, with 13 bases in between. Germline V gene data show CDR1 as SGHNT and CDR2 as YYREEE (reference sequence). The CDR3 sequence: CASSLMGGDYGYTF. The CDR3 DNA reads as TGTGCCAGCAGCCTCATGGGGGGGGACTATGGCTACACCTTC.

The J gene is TRBJ1-3, the V gene TRBV9, with D unresolved. Trimming took off 2 bases at V and 0 bases at J, with 12 bases between the two ends. The CDR3 length is 16 residues. In germline, CDR1 is SGDLS, CDR2 YYNGEE. CDR3: CASSVEVSVSGNTIYF. CDR3 in DNA: TGTGCCAGCAGCGTGGAGGTCTCCGTCTCTGGAAACACCATATATTTT.

This sequence joins TRBV29-1 and TRBJ1-2, with D possibly TRBD1 on 6 matching bases. Germline V gene lookup returns CDR1 SQVTM and CDR2 ANQGSEA. Trimming left V 3 bases short and J 4 bases short, with 12 bases between. This CDR3 contains 13 residues. The CDR3 reads CSVDRGRGYGYTF. The CDR3 DNA reads TGCAGCGTTGACAGGGGCCGGGGCTATGGCTACACCTTC.

This rearrangement joins TRBV7-8 to TRBJ2-2; 9 positions match TRBD2. CDR3 length equals 15 residues. The germline gives CDR1 SGHVS, CDR2 FQNEAQ. J gave up 4 bases and V 5 bases, and 5 bases lay outside the gene matches. The DNA for the CDR3 is TGTGCCAGCAGCAATAGCGGGGGAGGCACCGGGGAGCTGTTTTTT. Residues: CASSNSGGGTGELFF. The entire variable domain, with the rest obtained from reference TRBV7-8 and TRBJ2-2, is as follows: GAGVSQSPRYKVAKRGQDVALRCDPISGHVSLFWYQQALGQGPEFLTYFQNEAQLDKSGLPSDRFFAERPEGSVSTLKIQRTQQEDSAVYLCASSNSGGGTGELFFGEGSRLTVL.

V gene TRBV5-8 combines with J gene TRBJ2-5, with TRBD2 matching 12 bases. Germline V gene lookup returns CDR1 SGHTS and CDR2 YDEGEE. CDR3 size: 15 residues. The ends lost 5 bases at V and 2 bases at J; junction bases unmatched: 4. The CDR3: CASSGLAGFQETQYF. In nucleotides, the CDR3 is TGTGCCAGCAGTGGACTAGCGGGGTTTCAAGAGACCCAGTACTTC.

The chain recombines TRBV3-1 (or the pseudogene TRBV3-2) with TRBJ2-5; D gene unclear. V lost 0 bases and J lost 8, with 7 bases in between. This CDR3 spans 12 amino acids. Germline V gene lookup returns CDR1 LGHDT and CDR2 YNNKEL (reference sequence). This CDR3 reads CASSQDLNTQYF. In DNA form, the CDR3 reads TGTGCCAGCAGCCAAGACCTAAACACCCAGTACTTC.

The J gene is TRBJ1-1, the V gene TRBV9; 11 bases agree with TRBD1. Germline V gene sequence: CDR1 SGDLS, CDR2 YYNGEE. The CDR3 spans 15 residues. The junction had 4 bases not matched to a gene; V was cut back by 1 base and J by 5 bases. CDR3 amino acids: CASSVSGTGGTEAFF. CDR3 DNA sequence: TGTGCCAGCAGCGTAAGCGGGACAGGGGGAACTGAAGCTTTCTTT. The variable domain in full, completed from reference TRBV9 and TRBJ1-1, reads DSGVTQTPKHLITATGQRVTLRCSPRSGDLSVYWYQQSLDQGLQFLIQYYNGEERAKGNILERFSAQQFPDLHSELNLSSLELGDSALYFCASSVSGTGGTEAFFGQGTRLTVV.